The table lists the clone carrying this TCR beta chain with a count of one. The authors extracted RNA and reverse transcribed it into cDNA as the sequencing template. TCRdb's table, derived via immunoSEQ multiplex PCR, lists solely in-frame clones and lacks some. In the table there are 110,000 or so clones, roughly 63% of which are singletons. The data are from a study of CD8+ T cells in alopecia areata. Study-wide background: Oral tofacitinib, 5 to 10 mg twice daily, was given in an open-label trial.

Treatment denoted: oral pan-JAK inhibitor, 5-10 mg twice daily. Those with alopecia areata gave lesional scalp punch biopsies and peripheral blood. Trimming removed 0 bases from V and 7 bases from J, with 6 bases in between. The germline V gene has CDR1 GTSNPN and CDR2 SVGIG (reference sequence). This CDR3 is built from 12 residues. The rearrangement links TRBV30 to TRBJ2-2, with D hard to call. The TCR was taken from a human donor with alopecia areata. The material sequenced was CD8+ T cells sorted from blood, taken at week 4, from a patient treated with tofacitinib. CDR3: CAWSVLLGELFF. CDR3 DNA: TGTGCCTGGAGTGTACTACTCGGGGAGCTGTTTTTT.